The rows below give T cell receptor beta chains drawn from one sample of a study of T cell changes during pregnancy in multiple sclerosis. TCRdb's copy holds only in-frame clones and misses some; the assay was immunoSEQ multiplex PCR. The sample carries some 60,000 clones, around 89% recorded once. Sequenced material: peripheral blood, taken after pregnancy. The source is a female donor with multiple sclerosis, enrolled in a pregnancy study. CDR3s include the opening cysteine and the closing phenylalanine or tryptophan. A D gene is named only where the DNA matches it firmly. Clone size is given for some rows only: seen once, a few or many times, or a class if the clone is expanded.

NA	TRBD1	TRBV29-1	TRBJ2-1	CSVYRDRVANEQFF	TGCAGCGTCTATAGGGACAGGGTAGCCAATGAGCAGTTCTTC
once	TRBD1	TRBV5-1	TRBJ2-7	CASSLGQGVTYEQYF	TGCGCCAGCAGCTTAGGGCAGGGGGTGACCTACGAGCAGTACTTC
NA	TRBD1	TRBV7-8	TRBJ2-1	CASSLGSGGRLNEQFF	TGTGCCAGCAGCTTAGGCTCAGGGGGCCGCCTGAATGAGCAGTTCTTC
NA	NA	TRBV5-6	TRBJ1-1	CASSPRDTEAFF	TGTGCCAGCAGCCCCCGGGACACTGAAGCTTTCTTT
NA	NA	TRBV5-4	TRBJ2-5	CASSLRTTQETQYF	TGTGCCAGCAGCCTCAGAACTACACAAGAGACCCAGTACTTC
NA	NA	TRBV29-1	TRBJ2-7	CSAAAREGAYEQYF	TGCAGCGCTGCAGCCAGGGAAGGAGCTTACGAGCAGTACTTC
NA	TRBD1	TRBV4-3	TRBJ2-7	CASSRGQGANEQYF	TGCGCCAGCAGCCGAGGACAGGGGGCTAACGAGCAGTACTTC
once	NA	TRBV7-6	TRBJ1-1	CASSLLRTGEAFF	TGTGCCAGCAGCCTACTCAGAACAGGTGAAGCTTTCTTT
NA	NA	TRBV11-3	TRBJ1-6	CASSLEEGAPLHF	TGTGCCAGCAGCTTAGAAGAGGGGGCACCCCTCCACTTT
once	NA	TRBV7-3	TRBJ1-1	CASSLQANTEAFF	TGTGCCAGCAGCTTACAAGCGAACACTGAAGCTTTCTTT
once	TRBD1	TRBV18	TRBJ1-2	CASSPLDRGYGYTF	TGTGCCAGCTCACCACTGGACAGGGGGTATGGCTACACCTTC
NA	NA	TRBV7-2	TRBJ1-6	CASSTRGGQGDSPLHF	TGTGCCAGCAGCACAAGGGGGGGGCAGGGAGATTCACCCCTCCACTTT
NA	TRBD1	TRBV29-1	TRBJ2-3	CSVDATGSDTQYF	TGCAGCGTTGACGCGACAGGGTCAGATACGCAGTATTTT
NA	TRBD1	TRBV9	TRBJ1-5	CASSSGGSDQPQHF	TGTGCCAGCAGCTCAGGGGGGTCGGATCAGCCCCAGCATTTT
NA	TRBD1	TRBV19	TRBJ2-1	CASSTWTGNGYNEQFF	TGTGCCAGTAGCACCTGGACAGGGAACGGCTACAATGAGCAGTTCTTC
NA	NA	TRBV29-1	TRBJ1-1	CSAVGPSGGAAFF	TGCAGCGCCGTAGGACCCTCGGGGGGCGCAGCTTTCTTT
NA	NA	TRBV25-1	TRBJ2-1	CASTDNEQFF	TGTGCCAGCACAGACAATGAGCAGTTCTTC
few	NA	TRBV5-1	TRBJ2-2	CASSDSNPTGELFF	TGCGCCAGCAGCGACAGCAACCCCACCGGGGAGCTGTTTTTT